A selection of T cell receptor beta chains follows, all from one sample in a study of cytomegalovirus exposure and HLA in healthy donors. The table came from immunoSEQ multiplex PCR; TCRdb's copy has only in-frame clones and leaves some out. The sample has 150,000 or so clones, 70% to 85% seen once; the top ten hold roughly 2.2%. Material for sequencing was PBMCs. These receptors were collected from a man aged 25-45 years in good health and CMV-seronegative. Both conserved end residues are trimmed from each CDR3.

length	V	J	CDR3
13	TRBV4-3	TRBJ1-2	ASSSDRQTNYGYT
12	TRBV13	TRBJ1-1	ASSLLQGHTEAF
13	TRBV7-2	TRBJ1-1	ASSISTGSPTEAF
12	TRBV7-9	TRBJ1-3	ASSLGGRLNTIY
13	TRBV4-3	TRBJ2-5	ASSQVNQGQETQY
9	TRBV30	TRBJ2-3	AWTSTDTQY
14	TRBV7-2	TRBJ2-7	ASSLNGQGVSYEQY
12	TRBV5-1	TRBJ2-7	ASSQTGHLYEQY
12	TRBV2	TRBJ1-1	ASREPGQGYRAF
11	TRBV4-1	TRBJ1-5	ASSQEGGGPQH
14	TRBV4-2	TRBJ1-5	ASSQDWGQGNQPQH
12	TRBV19	TRBJ2-5	ASSVSRGQETQY
12	TRBV2	TRBJ1-1	ASSSGGLNTEAF
10	TRBV6-1	TRBJ2-7	ACGQGNNEQY
12	TRBV5-1	TRBJ2-1	ASSAPQGDNEQF
14	TRBV12-2	TRBJ2-7	ASRYDRGQVTYEQY
12	TRBV7-2	TRBJ2-7	ASSVTGTTYEQY
13	TRBV5-1	TRBJ2-2	ASSLNRGNTGELF
11	TRBV2	TRBJ1-4	ASSDFLNEKLF
13	TRBV6-5	TRBJ2-7	ASSYSFSGGNEQY
11	TRBV18	TRBJ1-5	ASSPGRDQPQH
12	TRBV5-1	TRBJ2-3	ASRDTGSTDTQY
12	TRBV28	TRBJ1-1	ASSFSGGGTEAF
13	TRBV5-6	TRBJ1-1	ASSPGGWGRTEAF
9	TRBV2	TRBJ1-1	ASSGDREAF
11	TRBV7-2	TRBJ2-5	ASSFRGDETQY
11	TRBV29-1	TRBJ2-4	SVVLAGQDIQY